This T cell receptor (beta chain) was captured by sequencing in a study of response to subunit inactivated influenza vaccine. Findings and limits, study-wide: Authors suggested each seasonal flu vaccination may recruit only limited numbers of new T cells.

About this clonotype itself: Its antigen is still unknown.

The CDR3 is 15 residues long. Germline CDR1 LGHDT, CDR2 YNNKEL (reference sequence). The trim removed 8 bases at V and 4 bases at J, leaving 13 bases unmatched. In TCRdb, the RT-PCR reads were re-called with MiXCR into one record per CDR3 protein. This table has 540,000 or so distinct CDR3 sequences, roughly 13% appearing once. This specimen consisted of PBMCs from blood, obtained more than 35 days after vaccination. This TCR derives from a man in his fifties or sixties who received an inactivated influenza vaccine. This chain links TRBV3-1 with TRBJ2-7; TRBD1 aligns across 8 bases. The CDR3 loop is CASSQGQGLRYEQYF. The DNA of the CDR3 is TGTGCCAGCTCCCAAGGACAGGGATTACGGTACGAGCAGTACTTC.